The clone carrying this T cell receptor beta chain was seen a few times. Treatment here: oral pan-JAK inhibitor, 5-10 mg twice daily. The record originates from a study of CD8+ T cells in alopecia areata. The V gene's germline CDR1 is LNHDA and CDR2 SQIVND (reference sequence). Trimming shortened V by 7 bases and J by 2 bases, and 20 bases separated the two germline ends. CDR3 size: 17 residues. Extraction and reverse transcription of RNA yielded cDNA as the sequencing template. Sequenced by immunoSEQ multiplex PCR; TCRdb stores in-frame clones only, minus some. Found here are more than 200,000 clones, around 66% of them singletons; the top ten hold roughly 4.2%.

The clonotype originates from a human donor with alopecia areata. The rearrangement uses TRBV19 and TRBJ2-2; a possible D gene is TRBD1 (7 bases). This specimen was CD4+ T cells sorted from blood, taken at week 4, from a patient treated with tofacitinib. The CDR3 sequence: CASTKRGGQVNTGELFF. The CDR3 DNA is TGTGCCAGTACCAAGAGGGGAGGACAGGTCAACACCGGGGAGCTGTTTTTT.